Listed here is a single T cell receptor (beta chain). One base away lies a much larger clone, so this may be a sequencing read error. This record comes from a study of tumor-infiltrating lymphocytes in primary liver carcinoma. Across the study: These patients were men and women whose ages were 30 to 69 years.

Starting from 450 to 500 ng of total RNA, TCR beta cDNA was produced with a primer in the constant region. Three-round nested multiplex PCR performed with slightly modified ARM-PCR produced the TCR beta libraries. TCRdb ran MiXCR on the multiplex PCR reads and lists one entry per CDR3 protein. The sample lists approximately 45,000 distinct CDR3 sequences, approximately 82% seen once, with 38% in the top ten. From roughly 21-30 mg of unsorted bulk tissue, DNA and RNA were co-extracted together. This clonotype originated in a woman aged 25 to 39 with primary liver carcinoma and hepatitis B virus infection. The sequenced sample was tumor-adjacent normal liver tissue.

CDR3 protein: CASTSSGSTQSYEQFF. The CDR3 region has the DNA TGTGCCAGCACAAGTAGCGGGAGCACACAGAGCTATGAGCAGTTCTTC. The chain has TRBV11-2 and TRBJ2-1; 9 bases line up with TRBD2. Trimming at V came to 7 bases and at J to 8 bases, leaving 15 bases not matched to a gene. The germline gives CDR1 SGHAT, CDR2 FQNNGV. The CDR3 has 16 amino acids. Full variable domain (rest looked up from reference TRBV11-2 and TRBJ2-1): EAGVAQSPRYKIIEKRQSVAFWCNPISGHATLYWYQQILGQGPKLLIQFQNNGVVDDSQLPKDRFSAERLKGVDSTLKIQPAKLEDSAVYLCASTSSGSTQSYEQFFGPGTRLTVL.